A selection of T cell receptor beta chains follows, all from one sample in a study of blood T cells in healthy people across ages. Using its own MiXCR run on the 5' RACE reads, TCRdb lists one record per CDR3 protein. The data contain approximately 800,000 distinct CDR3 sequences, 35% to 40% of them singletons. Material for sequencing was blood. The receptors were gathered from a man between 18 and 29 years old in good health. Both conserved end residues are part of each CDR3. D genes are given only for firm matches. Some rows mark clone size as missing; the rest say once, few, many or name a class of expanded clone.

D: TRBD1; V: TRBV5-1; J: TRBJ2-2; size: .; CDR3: CASSTDREGTGELFF; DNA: TGCGCCAGCAGCACCGACAGGGAAGGCACCGGGGAGCTGTTTTTT
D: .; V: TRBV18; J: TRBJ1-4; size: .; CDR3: CASSPRRNEKLFF; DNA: TGTGCCAGCTCACCACGACGTAATGAAAAACTGTTTTTT
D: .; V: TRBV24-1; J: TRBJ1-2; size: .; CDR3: CATSGDIPPYGYTF; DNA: TGTGCCACCAGTGGTGACATCCCCCCCTATGGCTACACCTTC
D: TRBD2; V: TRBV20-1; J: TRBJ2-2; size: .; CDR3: CSARMGGSGELFF; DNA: TGCAGTGCTAGAATGGGGGGGAGCGGGGAGCTGTTTTTT
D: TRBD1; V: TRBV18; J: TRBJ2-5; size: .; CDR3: CASSTGTGIKNEQYF; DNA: TGTGCCAGCTCAACCGGGACAGGGATTAAGAATGAGCAGTACTTC
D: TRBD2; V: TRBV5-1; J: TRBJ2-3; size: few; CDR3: CASSREAGESTDTQYF; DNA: TGCGCCAGCAGCCGCGAGGCGGGGGAAAGCACAGATACGCAGTATTTT
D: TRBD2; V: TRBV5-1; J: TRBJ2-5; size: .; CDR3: CASSGLAGAQETQYF; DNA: TGCGCCAGCAGCGGATTAGCGGGGGCACAAGAGACCCAGTACTTC
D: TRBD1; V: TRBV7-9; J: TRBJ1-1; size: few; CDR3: CASSEWDRDTEAFF; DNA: TGTGCCAGCAGCGAATGGGACAGGGACACTGAAGCTTTCTTT
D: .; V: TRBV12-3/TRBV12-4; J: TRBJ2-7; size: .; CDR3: CASSPQGSGLLEQYF; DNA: TGTGCCAGCAGCCCACAGGGTTCGGGTCTTCTCGAGCAGTACTTC
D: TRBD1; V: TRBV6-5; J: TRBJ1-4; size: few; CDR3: CASSHLATGGGEKLFF; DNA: TGTGCCAGCAGTCACCTCGCGACAGGGGGGGGTGAAAAACTGTTTTTT
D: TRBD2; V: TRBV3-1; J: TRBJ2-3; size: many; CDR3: CASSHPPSGGAVDTQYF; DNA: TGTGCCAGCAGCCACCCCCCTAGCGGGGGGGCTGTAGATACGCAGTATTTT
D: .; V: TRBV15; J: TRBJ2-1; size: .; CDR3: CATSRDRAESSYNEQFF; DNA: TGTGCCACCAGCAGAGATCGGGCGGAGAGCTCCTACAATGAGCAGTTCTTC
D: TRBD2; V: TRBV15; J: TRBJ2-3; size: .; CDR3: CATSRPKRLATSTDTQYF; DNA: TGTGCCACCAGCAGACCCAAACGACTAGCAACTAGCACAGATACGCAGTATTTT
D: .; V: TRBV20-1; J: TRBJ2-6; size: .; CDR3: CSASGRSSGANVLTF; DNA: TGCAGTGCTAGCGGCAGGAGCTCTGGGGCCAACGTCCTGACTTTC